A selection of T cell receptor beta chains follows, all from one sample in a study of blood T cells in healthy people across ages. MiXCR, applied by TCRdb to the 5' RACE reads, yields one record per CDR3 protein. The table includes about 1.6 million distinct CDR3 sequences, 30% to 35% detected once. Sequencing was done on a sample of blood. Receptors originate from a woman aged 25 to 39 in good health. Each CDR3 is given with its conserved first and last residue. Fields, in order: clone size, J gene, D gene, V gene, CDR3 DNA, CDR3 protein. The D gene is left open where the match is weak. Size is omitted from some rows. Given values are once, few, many or a class for expanded clones.

clone size: -
J gene: TRBJ2-7
D gene: -
V gene: TRBV27
CDR3 DNA: TGTGCCAGCAGTTTCAGGCAGACGTACGAGCAGTACTTC
CDR3 protein: CASSFRQTYEQYF

clone size: -
J gene: TRBJ1-1
D gene: -
V gene: TRBV20-1
CDR3 DNA: TGCAGTGCTAGAGGGTATGGGATAAAGAACACTGAAGCTTTCTTT
CDR3 protein: CSARGYGIKNTEAFF

clone size: -
J gene: TRBJ1-2
D gene: TRBD1
V gene: TRBV27
CDR3 DNA: TGTGCCAGCAGTTGCGGACAGGGGGCAGGTGGCTACACCTTC
CDR3 protein: CASSCGQGAGGYTF

clone size: -
J gene: TRBJ1-2
D gene: -
V gene: TRBV30
CDR3 DNA: TGTGCCTGGAGTGGCTACTATGGCTACACCTTC
CDR3 protein: CAWSGYYGYTF

clone size: few
J gene: TRBJ2-1
D gene: -
V gene: TRBV5-1
CDR3 DNA: TGCGCCGGCAGCTTATACAGCTCCTACAATGAGCAGTTCTTC
CDR3 protein: CAGSLYSSYNEQFF

clone size: -
J gene: TRBJ1-2
D gene: TRBD1
V gene: TRBV6-5
CDR3 DNA: TGTGCCAGCAGTACGGGGCGGGGACAGAATAACTATGGCTACACCTTC
CDR3 protein: CASSTGRGQNNYGYTF

clone size: few
J gene: TRBJ1-1
D gene: -
V gene: TRBV4-2
CDR3 DNA: TGTGCCAGCAGCCAAGAGGGGAGTATGAACACTGAAGCTTTCTTT
CDR3 protein: CASSQEGSMNTEAFF

clone size: -
J gene: TRBJ2-1
D gene: TRBD2
V gene: TRBV7-8
CDR3 DNA: TGTGCCAGCAGCTTTTCCGGGACTAGCGGCTTATTCGGGCAGTTCTTC
CDR3 protein: CASSFSGTSGLFGQFF

clone size: many
J gene: TRBJ2-7
D gene: -
V gene: TRBV29-1
CDR3 DNA: TGCAGCGTTTCGGGGAATACCTACGAGCAGTACTTC
CDR3 protein: CSVSGNTYEQYF

clone size: -
J gene: TRBJ1-2
D gene: -
V gene: TRBV6-5
CDR3 DNA: TGTGCCAGCAGTGGGTCCCCGGCCTATGGCTACACCTTC
CDR3 protein: CASSGSPAYGYTF

clone size: -
J gene: TRBJ1-6
D gene: -
V gene: TRBV4-1
CDR3 DNA: TGCGCCAGCAGCCAAGATCGGGCAGTCACCTATAATTCACCCCTCCACTTT
CDR3 protein: CASSQDRAVTYNSPLHF

clone size: -
J gene: TRBJ1-6
D gene: -
V gene: TRBV5-1
CDR3 DNA: TGCGCCAGCAGCTTTGACGTAGTACCGGGTTCGAATACACCCCTCCACTTT
CDR3 protein: CASSFDVVPGSNTPLHF

clone size: -
J gene: TRBJ2-7
D gene: TRBD1
V gene: TRBV20-1
CDR3 DNA: TGCAGTGTTAGAGACCGCCGACAGGGAACATACGAGCAGTACTTC
CDR3 protein: CSVRDRRQGTYEQYF

clone size: many
J gene: TRBJ2-7
D gene: TRBD1
V gene: TRBV29-1
CDR3 DNA: TGCAGCGTTGAATTTCCGGGACAGGGGTGGGAGCAGTACTTC
CDR3 protein: CSVEFPGQGWEQYF

clone size: -
J gene: TRBJ1-1
D gene: -
V gene: TRBV2
CDR3 DNA: TGTGCCAGCAGCCCCGTCGACAGGTTATTGAACACTGAAGCTTTCTTT
CDR3 protein: CASSPVDRLLNTEAFF

clone size: -
J gene: TRBJ1-1
D gene: TRBD1
V gene: TRBV7-9
CDR3 DNA: TGTGCCAGCAGCTATATGACAGGGAACACTGAAGTTTTCTTT
CDR3 protein: CASSYMTGNTEVFF

clone size: -
J gene: TRBJ2-7
D gene: TRBD1
V gene: TRBV7-8
CDR3 DNA: TGTGCCAGCAGCTGGGACAGGGGTGGGTACGAGCAGTACTTC
CDR3 protein: CASSWDRGGYEQYF

clone size: -
J gene: TRBJ1-2
D gene: -
V gene: TRBV25-1
CDR3 DNA: TGTGCCAGCAGTGATCTCTCCCGCGGGGGAGCTAACTATGGCTACACCTTC
CDR3 protein: CASSDLSRGGANYGYTF

clone size: once
J gene: TRBJ2-1
D gene: TRBD2
V gene: TRBV20-1
CDR3 DNA: TGCAGTGCTAGTCGAGCGGGAGTGGTATCCTGCAATGAGCAGTTCTTC
CDR3 protein: CSASRAGVVSCNEQFF

clone size: few
J gene: TRBJ1-1
D gene: TRBD1
V gene: TRBV5-5
CDR3 DNA: TGTGCCAGCAGCCGGGCGGGACAGTCTGAAGCTTTCTTT
CDR3 protein: CASSRAGQSEAFF

clone size: many
J gene: TRBJ2-1
D gene: -
V gene: TRBV4-1
CDR3 DNA: TGCGCCAGCAGCCAAGAGAGCAGGGCCATCTACAATGAGCAGTTCTTC
CDR3 protein: CASSQESRAIYNEQFF

clone size: -
J gene: TRBJ2-1
D gene: -
V gene: TRBV5-1
CDR3 DNA: TGCGCCAGCAGCGGTGGGTGGGATGAGCAGTTCTTC
CDR3 protein: CASSGGWDEQFF

clone size: few
J gene: TRBJ2-3
D gene: -
V gene: TRBV29-1
CDR3 DNA: TGCAGCGGCACAGGGTTTCTGGGGACAGATACGCAGTATTTT
CDR3 protein: CSGTGFLGTDTQYF

clone size: few
J gene: TRBJ2-1
D gene: -
V gene: TRBV12-3/TRBV12-4
CDR3 DNA: TGTGCCAGCAGGGGAACTTCGCAGTTCTTC
CDR3 protein: CASRGTSQFF

clone size: many
J gene: TRBJ2-3
D gene: -
V gene: TRBV4-1
CDR3 DNA: TGCGCCAGCAGCTCCGGACTAATAAGGGTTCCAGATACGCAGTATTTT
CDR3 protein: CASSSGLIRVPDTQYF

clone size: -
J gene: TRBJ2-3
D gene: -
V gene: TRBV18
CDR3 DNA: TGTGCCAGCAAACTCCAGGGCTCGGGCACAGATACGCAGTATTTT
CDR3 protein: CASKLQGSGTDTQYF

clone size: few
J gene: TRBJ2-5
D gene: -
V gene: TRBV5-1
CDR3 DNA: TGCGCCAGCAGCTTGGAAGGGGGGGTGCGAGAGACCCAGTACTTC
CDR3 protein: CASSLEGGVRETQYF

clone size: -
J gene: TRBJ2-5
D gene: -
V gene: TRBV12-3/TRBV12-4
CDR3 DNA: TGTGCCAGTGGTCGTCCGTTGGGGACCCAGTACTTC
CDR3 protein: CASGRPLGTQYF

clone size: few
J gene: TRBJ2-7
D gene: -
V gene: TRBV29-1
CDR3 DNA: TGCAGCGCAAGAAATCCTCAACACGGCTACGAGCAGTACTTC
CDR3 protein: CSARNPQHGYEQYF

clone size: -
J gene: TRBJ1-2
D gene: -
V gene: TRBV4-1
CDR3 DNA: TGCGCCAGCGCAGGGGCGGGCTATGGCTACACCTTC
CDR3 protein: CASAGAGYGYTF

clone size: -
J gene: TRBJ2-5
D gene: -
V gene: TRBV5-6
CDR3 DNA: TGTGCCAGCAGCTTGTACAGGGTACAGGGAGAGACCCAGTACTTC
CDR3 protein: CASSLYRVQGETQYF

clone size: -
J gene: TRBJ1-2
D gene: -
V gene: TRBV6-1
CDR3 DNA: TGTGCCAGCAGTGAAGCCAGGGGCCCGGGGTTAGATGGCTACACCTTC
CDR3 protein: CASSEARGPGLDGYTF

clone size: -
J gene: TRBJ2-7
D gene: TRBD1
V gene: TRBV20-1
CDR3 DNA: TGCAGTGCTAGAGTGGGACAGGGGGCCCTCTCCTACGAGCAGTACTTC
CDR3 protein: CSARVGQGALSYEQYF

clone size: -
J gene: TRBJ2-7
D gene: TRBD2
V gene: TRBV6-2/TRBV6-3
CDR3 DNA: TGTGCCAGCAGTTACTCTAGCGGGAGAAACGAGCAGTACTTC
CDR3 protein: CASSYSSGRNEQYF

clone size: few
J gene: TRBJ2-1
D gene: TRBD1
V gene: TRBV5-1
CDR3 DNA: TGCGCCAGCAGCTTGATCAGGGCAGGGGGCAGTTATGAGCAGTTCTTC
CDR3 protein: CASSLIRAGGSYEQFF

clone size: -
J gene: TRBJ1-4
D gene: TRBD1
V gene: TRBV20-1
CDR3 DNA: TGCAGTGCGGGGAAGGGGGCATCTAATGAAAAACTGTTTTTT
CDR3 protein: CSAGKGASNEKLFF

clone size: few
J gene: TRBJ1-1
D gene: -
V gene: TRBV15
CDR3 DNA: TGTGCCACCAGCAGCCCCCCACAGGTTGAAGCTTTCTTT
CDR3 protein: CATSSPPQVEAFF

clone size: -
J gene: TRBJ2-7
D gene: TRBD2
V gene: TRBV20-1
CDR3 DNA: TGCAATGCTAGGGCGAGCGGGAGCCTCTCCTACGAGCAGTACTTC
CDR3 protein: CNARASGSLSYEQYF

clone size: -
J gene: TRBJ2-4
D gene: -
V gene: TRBV20-1
CDR3 DNA: TGCAGTGCTAGCGGGAATGCCAAAAACATTCAGTACTTC
CDR3 protein: CSASGNAKNIQYF

clone size: -
J gene: TRBJ2-7
D gene: -
V gene: TRBV5-5
CDR3 DNA: TGTGCCAGCAGCTTGTGGTGGGACGAGCAGTACTTC
CDR3 protein: CASSLWWDEQYF

clone size: -
J gene: TRBJ2-3
D gene: TRBD2
V gene: TRBV10-3
CDR3 DNA: TGTGCCATCAGCGAATGGGGGACTAGCGGGACAGATACGCAGTATTTT
CDR3 protein: CAISEWGTSGTDTQYF

clone size: -
J gene: TRBJ2-5
D gene: -
V gene: TRBV9
CDR3 DNA: TGTGCCAGCAGCGTAGGGGGGGGGCTAAAGGGAGAGACCCAGTACTTC
CDR3 protein: CASSVGGGLKGETQYF

clone size: -
J gene: TRBJ1-1
D gene: -
V gene: TRBV6-1
CDR3 DNA: TGTGCCAGCAGTGTTCCCGACAGGGAAGCTTTCTTT
CDR3 protein: CASSVPDREAFF

clone size: few
J gene: TRBJ2-1
D gene: TRBD2
V gene: TRBV13
CDR3 DNA: TGTGCCAGCAGCTTGGGCGGGAGAATCTCCTACAATGAGCAGTTCTTC
CDR3 protein: CASSLGGRISYNEQFF

clone size: -
J gene: TRBJ1-1
D gene: -
V gene: TRBV6-1
CDR3 DNA: TGTGCCGGCACTTATCCGGGGAGCACTGAAGCTTTCTTT
CDR3 protein: CAGTYPGSTEAFF

clone size: few
J gene: TRBJ2-5
D gene: TRBD2
V gene: TRBV12-3/TRBV12-4
CDR3 DNA: TGTGCCAGCAGTCCAGGCAGACTAGCGGGGATGGGAGAGACCCAGTACTTC
CDR3 protein: CASSPGRLAGMGETQYF

clone size: -
J gene: TRBJ2-5
D gene: -
V gene: TRBV28
CDR3 DNA: TGTGCCAGCAGTCAAGGAGACGTCGCGCTACAAGGGACCCAGTACTTC
CDR3 protein: CASSQGDVALQGTQYF

clone size: -
J gene: TRBJ2-7
D gene: -
V gene: TRBV18
CDR3 DNA: TGTGCCAGCTCACCAACCGGAGGCCTCTCCTACGAGCAGTACTTC
CDR3 protein: CASSPTGGLSYEQYF

clone size: -
J gene: TRBJ2-3
D gene: -
V gene: TRBV7-9
CDR3 DNA: TGTGCCAGCAGCTCCCTGGTGTCTAGCACAGATACGCAGTATTTT
CDR3 protein: CASSSLVSSTDTQYF

clone size: -
J gene: TRBJ2-7
D gene: TRBD2
V gene: TRBV9
CDR3 DNA: TGTGCCAGCAGCGTAGGCCCTAGCGGGAGTTACGAGCAGTACTTC
CDR3 protein: CASSVGPSGSYEQYF

clone size: few
J gene: TRBJ1-2
D gene: -
V gene: TRBV7-6
CDR3 DNA: TGTGCCGGCAGCTTAGAGGACAGTTCTAACTATGGCTACACCTTC
CDR3 protein: CAGSLEDSSNYGYTF

clone size: -
J gene: TRBJ2-7
D gene: -
V gene: TRBV6-5
CDR3 DNA: TGTGCCAGCAGGCCCTTGGGAGGAAACGAGCAGTACTTC
CDR3 protein: CASRPLGGNEQYF

clone size: -
J gene: TRBJ2-5
D gene: -
V gene: TRBV12-3/TRBV12-4
CDR3 DNA: TGTGCCAGCACCCCCTCGTTTTCCGAGGAGACCCAGTACTTC
CDR3 protein: CASTPSFSEETQYF

clone size: -
J gene: TRBJ2-1
D gene: TRBD2
V gene: TRBV6-5
CDR3 DNA: TGTGCCAGCAGATATGTAGCGGGGGGACTCAATGAGCAGTTCTTC
CDR3 protein: CASRYVAGGLNEQFF

clone size: -
J gene: TRBJ2-1
D gene: -
V gene: TRBV24-1
CDR3 DNA: TGTGCCACCAGTGATACCAATAAAGGAGGAGAGCAGTTCTTC
CDR3 protein: CATSDTNKGGEQFF

clone size: few
J gene: TRBJ2-5
D gene: -
V gene: TRBV12-3/TRBV12-4
CDR3 DNA: TGTGCCAGCAGTTTCATGTATGGAGAGACCCAGTACTTC
CDR3 protein: CASSFMYGETQYF

clone size: -
J gene: TRBJ2-3
D gene: -
V gene: TRBV5-6
CDR3 DNA: TGTGCCAGCAGCCAAGGGGTGGGGGACGGCACAGATACGCAGTATTTT
CDR3 protein: CASSQGVGDGTDTQYF

clone size: -
J gene: TRBJ2-5
D gene: -
V gene: TRBV5-1
CDR3 DNA: TGCGCCAGCAGCTTGATAGGACTGCCTCAAGAGACCCAGTACTTC
CDR3 protein: CASSLIGLPQETQYF